The 16 T cell receptor beta chains in this list originate from one sample, sequenced in a study of shared clonotypes between healthy human individuals. The assay was immunoSEQ multiplex PCR, and TCRdb's table has in-frame clones only and misses some. Counted here are about 710,000 clones, 55% to 75% occurring once; the ten biggest clones make up approximately 1.7%. Specimen: memory CD4+ T cells sorted from blood. The subset here: CD45RA-negative fraction. All receptors come from a woman in her 30s in good health.

This clone was seen just once. The chain links TRBV28 to TRBJ1-2, with D uncertain. CDR3 length equals 14 residues. Between the trimmed V and J ends, which lost 5 bases and 6 bases, there was a span of 16 bases. Looked up from germline, CDR1 is MDHEN and CDR2 is SYDVKM. Here the CDR3 DNA reads TGTGCCAGCAGTCCTACTATGGGTCTACATGGCTACACCTTC. Protein sequence: CASSPTMGLHGYTF.

CDR3 coding DNA: TGTGCCAGTGGGGGACAGTGGGCATTGGGGGATGGCTACACCTTC. Protein: CASGGQWALGDGYTF. J is TRBJ1-2 and V is TRBV28; 7 nucleotides align to TRBD1. J was trimmed by 6 bases and V by 9 bases; bases with no gene match: 16. The CDR3 is 15 residues long. The germline CDR1 and CDR2 sequences are MDHEN and SYDVKM.

The chain carries TRBV7-2 and TRBJ2-1, with 8 positions matching TRBD2. CDR1 is SGHTA, CDR2 FQGNSA, per germline. The V segment lost 3 bases and the J segment 7 bases; nucleotides outside the gene matches: 8. The CDR3 extends over 15 amino acids. CDR3: CASSFLGGRLNEQFF. The CDR3, as DNA: TGTGCCAGCAGCTTTCTAGGCGGGAGGTTAAATGAGCAGTTCTTC.

This clone has only a few counts. The gene calls are TRBV28 and TRBJ2-6; D unclear. Looked up from germline, CDR1 is MDHEN and CDR2 is SYDVKM. CDR3 length equals 14 residues. V was trimmed by 10 bases and J by 2 bases, leaving 12 bases between them. The CDR3 loop is CAIGTTAGANVLTF. The CDR3 coding sequence is TGTGCCATCGGTACGACGGCTGGGGCCAACGTCCTGACTTTC.

This rearrangement joins TRBV30 to TRBJ1-2; D perhaps matches TRBD1 (5 bases). Trimming shortened V by 4 bases and J by 7 bases, and 16 bases separated the two germline ends. Germline lookup yields CDR1 GTSNPN and CDR2 SVGIG (reference sequence). CDR3 length: 13 amino acids. The CDR3 DNA reads TGTGCCTGGATGGACTGGGGGTTGGGTGGCTACACCTTC. Encoded protein: CAWMDWGLGGYTF.

This chain connects TRBV29-1 to TRBJ2-2; D call uncertain. Trimming removed 0 bases at V and 7 bases at J, with 9 bases between. The germline V gene encodes CDR1 SQVTM and CDR2 ANQGSEA. This CDR3 has 13 amino acids. CDR3 amino acids: CSVEDTVGGELFF. The DNA for the CDR3 is TGCAGCGTTGAAGATACGGTAGGCGGGGAGCTGTTTTTT.

The V and J genes are TRBV7-2 and TRBJ2-7, with 7 bases that match TRBD2. Germline-derived CDR1 and CDR2 are SGHTA and FQGNSA. The CDR3 has 15 amino acids. J was trimmed by 2 bases and V by 3 bases; bases with no gene match: 7. The CDR3 spells CASSFKTSTTYEQYF. The CDR3 DNA follows: TGTGCCAGCAGCTTTAAGACTAGCACCACCTACGAGCAGTACTTC.

The chain joins TRBV10-2 to TRBJ1-2, with TRBD1 matching 7 bases. V shed 5 bases, J shed 4 bases, and the junction held 7 bases outside the gene matches. Germline values: CDR1 WSHSY, CDR2 SAAADI. The CDR3 sequence is 14 residues long. The CDR3 DNA follows: TGCGCCAGCAGTCCGGGACAGTATTCCTATGGCTACACCTTC. It codes for CASSPGQYSYGYTF.

CDR3 sequence reads: CASSEARRGEYEQYF. The CDR3 DNA is TGTGCCAGCAGTGAAGCGAGAAGGGGAGAGTACGAGCAGTACTTC. The rearrangement joins TRBV6-1 to TRBJ2-7; D is perhaps TRBD1 or TRBD2 (5 bases each). Deletions cut 0 bases from V and 4 bases from J, with 13 bases between. The CDR3 contains 15 residues. Germline loops: CDR1 MNHNS, CDR2 SASEGT.

The chain has TRBV29-1 and TRBJ2-5; D gene unclear. V shed 1 base and J shed 4 bases, with 13 bases lying between them. Germline V lookup: CDR1 SQVTM, CDR2 ANQGSEA. The CDR3 contains 14 residues. Here the CDR3 DNA reads TGCAGCGTTGAAGGCCAGGAGCCGGGAGAGACCCAGTACTTC. Translating gives CSVEGQEPGETQYF.

The rearrangement joins TRBV29-1 to TRBJ2-3; no reliable D call. Trimming removed 4 bases at V and 0 bases at J, with 11 bases between. The CDR3 has 14 residues. Germline V gene data show CDR1 as SQVTM and CDR2 as ANQGSEA. The CDR3 is CSVGPKSSTDTQYF. The CDR3 nucleotides read TGCAGCGTTGGCCCGAAGTCTAGCACAGATACGCAGTATTTT.

The count of this clone is one. This chain links TRBV19 with TRBJ1-2; 7 bases line up with TRBD1. Per the germline V gene, CDR1 is LNHDA and CDR2 is SQIVND (reference sequence). This CDR3 has 15 amino acids. J lost 4 bases, V lost 6 bases, and 11 bases had no gene match. The CDR3 loop reads CASRTGESLSYGYTF. The CDR3 bases are TGTGCCAGTAGAACAGGGGAATCCCTCTCCTATGGCTACACCTTC. Looking up the rest from reference TRBV19 and TRBJ1-2 gives the full variable domain: DGGITQSPKYLFRKEGQNVTLSCEQNLNHDAMYWYRQDPGQGLRLIYYSQIVNDFQKGDIAEGYSVSREKKESFPLTVTSAQKNPTAFYLCASRTGESLSYGYTFGSGTRLTVV.

This chain joins TRBV19 and TRBJ1-1, with a weak D call TRBD1 (6 bases). Per germline, CDR1 LNHDA and CDR2 SQIVND (reference sequence). The CDR3 loop spans 14 amino acids. V shed 6 bases and J shed 6 bases, with 17 bases lying between them. CDR3 residues: CASRFRMGAPEAFF. The CDR3 region has the DNA TGTGCCAGTAGATTCAGAATGGGGGCGCCTGAAGCTTTCTTT.

V is TRBV7-9 and J is TRBJ2-5; 12 nucleotides align to TRBD2. Germline CDR1 and CDR2: SEHNR and FQNEAQ (reference sequence). The CDR3 totals 17 residues. J gave up 0 bases and V 5 bases, and 7 bases lay outside the gene matches. The CDR3 is CASSLLTSGGHQETQYF. The CDR3 region has the DNA TGTGCCAGCAGCCTCCTGACTAGCGGGGGACACCAAGAGACCCAGTACTTC.

This clone was seen a few times. The J gene is TRBJ2-1, the V gene TRBV7-6; 9 bases fit TRBD2. V was clipped by 6 bases and J by 5 bases; unmatched bases: 2. CDR3 length: 13 amino acids. Germline V gives CDR1 SGHVS, CDR2 FNYEAQ. DNA for the CDR3: TGTGCCAGCAGACGACTAGCGGACAATGAGCAGTTCTTC. It codes for CASRRLADNEQFF.

The table lists this clone with a few counts. DNA of the CDR3: TGTGCCAGCACCACTGCGGCAGGCCTCTACCAAGAGACCCAGTACTTC. Translated: CASTTAAGLYQETQYF. V and J are TRBV28 and TRBJ2-5; no clear D gene. V was cut by 7 bases and J by 0 bases, with 18 bases left in between. There are 16 residues in the CDR3. Germline V lookup: CDR1 MDHEN, CDR2 SYDVKM. The whole variable domain, filled in from reference TRBV28 and TRBJ2-5, reads DVKVTQSSRYLVKRTGEKVFLECVQDMDHENMFWYRQDPGLGLRLIYFSYDVKMKEKGDIPEGYSVSREKKERFSLILESASTNQTSMYLCASTTAAGLYQETQYFGPGTRLLVL.